Following are 9 T cell receptor beta chains from one sample sequenced in a study of T-cell memory formation after mild COVID-19. TCRdb re-called the 5' RACE reads with MiXCR, one entry per CDR3 protein. The table has some 160,000 distinct CDR3 sequences, 25% to 40% seen once. The specimen sequenced was PBMCs or a T cell subset sorted from them (not recorded which). The receptors here all came from an adult woman who had mild COVID-19 (a few samples of this study predate the infection). Cell type and time point are not known.

This clonotype appeared a few times. The chain uses TRBV6-5 and TRBJ2-5; D unclear. The CDR3 runs 11 residues. The germline V gene encodes CDR1 MNHEY and CDR2 SVGAGI. V lost 2 bases to trimming and J lost 6 bases, with 4 bases between them. CDR3 nucleotide sequence: TGTGCCAGCAGTTACGGTCAGACCCAGTACTTC. This encodes CASSYGQTQYF.

The rearrangement links TRBV12-3 or TRBV12-4 to TRBJ2-7; 7 nucleotides agree with TRBD1. The junction had 7 bases not matched to a gene; V was cut back by 6 bases and J by 5 bases. This CDR3 has 13 amino acids. CDR3 region: CASRGDRANEQYF. The DNA for the CDR3 is TGTGCCAGCAGGGGCGACAGGGCCAACGAGCAGTACTTC.

The chain links TRBV6-5 to TRBJ2-1; D is unresolved. This CDR3 is built from 13 residues. Per germline, CDR1 MNHEY and CDR2 SVGAGI. Trimming stripped 9 bases from V and 5 bases from J, with 14 bases between. The CDR3 sequence: CASRLQLHNEQFF. The CDR3 nucleotides are TGTGCCAGTAGACTCCAACTCCACAATGAGCAGTTCTTC.

This clonotype occurred a few times. The V and J genes are TRBV5-1 and TRBJ2-2, with 9 bases aligning to TRBD2. V trimming: 4 bases; J trimming: 1 base; junction bases outside the gene matches: 8. This CDR3 has 17 residues. Germline V lookup: CDR1 SGHRS, CDR2 YFSETQ. DNA for the CDR3: TGCGCCAGCAGCCTACTCGGACTAGCGATGAACACCGGGGAGCTGTTTTTT. Its translation is CASSLLGLAMNTGELFF.

In its sample, this clonotype was seen once. V gene TRBV29-1 combines with J gene TRBJ2-1; D possibly corresponds to TRBD2 (6 bases). Looked up from germline, CDR1 is SQVTM and CDR2 is ANQGSEA. The CDR3 contains 13 residues. Trimming removed 5 bases from V and 3 bases from J, with 11 bases in between. The CDR3 DNA reads as TGCAGCGTTCTTACGGGAGACTACAATGAGCAGTTCTTC. Protein product: CSVLTGDYNEQFF.

This clonotype was seen more than once but under ten times. The V and J genes are TRBV20-1 and TRBJ2-2; the match to TRBD2 covers 12 bases. Germline V lookup: CDR1 DFQATT, CDR2 SNEGSKA (reference sequence). Trimming took 3 bases from V and 6 from J; bases not matched to a gene: 8. The CDR3 runs 16 residues. The CDR3 DNA sequence: TGCAGTGCTAGTGGGCTAGCGGGGGGGCCCGCCGGGGAGCTGTTTTTT. It is translated as CSASGLAGGPAGELFF.

This chain links TRBV5-3 with TRBJ2-5, with 7 bases identical to TRBD1. TRBV5-3 is an ORF, with its function uncertain. Losses at the gene ends were 4 bases for V and 6 bases for J; bases not matched to a gene: 12. This CDR3 has 15 residues. The CDR3 spells CARSADGTELQTQYF. DNA of the CDR3: TGTGCCAGAAGCGCTGATGGGACAGAACTACAGACCCAGTACTTC.

V gene TRBV2 combines with J gene TRBJ2-2; possible D gene TRBD2, 7 bases. The CDR3 is 14 residues long. With 6 bases removed from V and 4 bases from J, the gap between germline ends came to 12 bases. Per the germline V gene, CDR1 is SNHLY and CDR2 is FYNNEI. The CDR3 loop reads CASRGGDLTGELFF. CDR3 sequence (DNA): TGTGCCAGCAGAGGGGGGGACCTCACCGGGGAGCTGTTTTTT.

This clonotype was observed a handful of times. The chain recombines TRBV12-5 with TRBJ1-1; D is perhaps TRBD1 (6 bases). Per the germline V gene, CDR1 is LGHNT and CDR2 is FRNRAP. The CDR3 length is 14 residues. Between the trimmed V and J ends, which lost 2 bases and 4 bases, there was a span of 11 bases. In DNA form, the CDR3 reads TGTGCTAGTGGTTTGCAGGGGACCTCCACTGAAGCTTTCTTT. Amino acids: CASGLQGTSTEAFF.